One and the same sample provided the 18 T cell receptor beta chains below, sequenced in a study of blood T cells in healthy people across ages. The use of a sample-barcoded 5' primer and a J-beta primer mix characterized a second PCR of 7 to 11 cycles. TCRdb re-called the 5' RACE reads through MiXCR, storing one row per CDR3 protein. The table shows some 880,000 distinct CDR3 sequences, with roughly 40% occurring only once. Sequencing was done on a sample of blood. The receptors were gathered from a man between 18 and 35 years old in good health.

This chain links TRBV20-1 with TRBJ1-1, with 7 bases that match TRBD1. V was clipped by 5 bases and J by 0 bases; unmatched bases: 21. This CDR3 region has 19 residues. Germline values: CDR1 DFQATT, CDR2 SNEGSKA (reference sequence). The CDR3: CSALRGAGGGAQMNTEAFF. In DNA form, the CDR3 reads TGCAGTGCTCTCCGGGGGGCGGGAGGGGGCGCTCAGATGAACACTGAAGCTTTCTTT.

The chain recombines TRBV7-2 with TRBJ1-2; D possibly corresponds to TRBD1 (5 bases). Germline V lookup: CDR1 SGHTA, CDR2 FQGNSA. The V end lost 5 bases, the J end lost 8 bases, and 24 bases lay between the germline ends. CDR3 length: 16 amino acids. CDR3 nucleotides: TGTGCCAGCAGCCCCAACCTGGCAAAGGCAGGGAGGGGCTACACCTTC. Its protein is CASSPNLAKAGRGYTF.

This clonotype was seen just once. J is TRBJ1-5 and V is TRBV6-2 or TRBV6-3; 12 nucleotides line up with TRBD1. The CDR3 runs to 18 residues. The junction had 6 bases not matched to a gene; V was cut back by 2 bases and J by 1 base. Germline CDR1 is MNHEY and CDR2 is SVGEGT. The DNA for the CDR3 is TGTGCCAGCAGTTACATCGGGACAGGGGGCAGGAGCAATCAGCCCCAGCATTTT. This sequence encodes CASSYIGTGGRSNQPQHF.

In this sample, this clonotype turned up a few times. This chain joins TRBV4-2 and TRBJ1-4; the D is unclear. The CDR3 extends over 15 amino acids. Germline-derived CDR1 and CDR2 are LGHNA and YNFKEQ. The V gene lost 5 bases and the J gene lost 5 bases, with 15 bases spanning the gap. In DNA form, the CDR3 reads TGTGCCAGCAGCTCAAAAAGGGTCCCCAATGAAAAACTGTTTTTT. As protein: CASSSKRVPNEKLFF.

This clonotype has ten or more counts. The junction and the germline gene differ at one end; a read error may be behind it. The chain carries TRBV5-1 and TRBJ2-5; perhaps D is TRBD1 or TRBD2 (5 bases each). The CDR3 consists of 12 residues. CDR1 and CDR2 from the germline V gene are SGHRS and YFSETQ. The CDR3 reads CASSLGTETQYF. DNA of the CDR3: TGTGCCAGCAGCTTAGGGACGGAGACCCAGTACTTC. Supplemented by reference TRBV5-1 and TRBJ2-5, the full variable domain reads KAGVTQTPRYLIKTRGQQVTLSCSPISGHRSVSWYQQTPGQGLQFLFEYFSETQRNKGNFPGRFSGRQFSNSRSEMNVSTLELGDSALYLCASSLGTETQYFGPGTRLLVL.

Worth noting for this clonotype: A single base separates this from a much larger clone, so it may be a read error. The chain combines TRBV5-6 with TRBJ2-7; D gene uncertain. Trimming cost V 4 bases and J 2 bases, with 13 bases left between them. The germline V gene encodes CDR1 SGHDT and CDR2 YYEEEE. The CDR3 is made up of 14 amino acids. As DNA, the CDR3 is TGTGCCAGCAGCGTGCGGCTCTCCACCTACGAGCAGTACTTC. It codes for CASSVRLSTYEQYF.

To note about this clonotype: Possible read error: a much larger clone is one base away. This sequence joins TRBV7-2 and TRBJ2-1; D is unresolved. The CDR3 consists of 13 residues. The germline V gene has CDR1 SGHTA and CDR2 FQGNSA. The CDR3 region has the DNA TGTGCCCGCAGCCAAGGTACCTACAATGAGCAGTTCTTC. It encodes CARSQGTYNEQFF.

The chain couples TRBV20-1 to TRBJ2-4, with D possibly being TRBD1 (5 bases). V lost 2 bases, J lost 2 bases, and 10 bases lay in between. Germline V gene lookup returns CDR1 DFQATT and CDR2 SNEGSKA (reference sequence). The CDR3 has 14 amino acids. CDR3 coding DNA: TGCAGTGCTAGACGGCAGGGAACCAAAAACATTCAGTACTTC. It codes for CSARRQGTKNIQYF.

The J gene is TRBJ2-2, the V gene TRBV11-2; maybe TRBD1 (6 bases). Germline V gene sequence: CDR1 SGHAT, CDR2 FQNNGV. The CDR3 runs to 15 residues. V was trimmed by 8 bases and J by 3 bases, leaving 16 bases between them. CDR3 loop: CASGLLPGDTGELFF. CDR3 DNA: TGTGCCAGCGGCCTCCTTCCAGGGGACACCGGGGAGCTGTTTTTT. Variable domain in full (rest from reference TRBV11-2 and TRBJ2-2): EAGVAQSPRYKIIEKRQSVAFWCNPISGHATLYWYQQILGQGPKLLIQFQNNGVVDDSQLPKDRFSAERLKGVDSTLKIQPAKLEDSAVYLCASGLLPGDTGELFFGEGSRLTVL.

This rearrangement joins TRBV29-1 to TRBJ2-1; unclear D gene. CDR1 is SQVTM and CDR2 is ANQGSEA in the germline V gene. The CDR3 runs to 12 residues. The germline V and J ends were trimmed by 7 bases and 8 bases, with 15 bases remaining between them. In nucleotides, the CDR3 is TGCAGCGGCTGGCTCGGATTTGATGAGCAGTTCTTC. It encodes CSGWLGFDEQFF.

The V gene is TRBV28, the J gene TRBJ1-2; D unresolved. V shed 5 bases and J shed 1 base, with 14 bases lying between them. This CDR3 is built from 15 residues. Germline values: CDR1 MDHEN, CDR2 SYDVKM. In nucleotides, the CDR3 is TGTGCCAGCAGTCCTAGCCCGAATTATAACTATGGCTACACCTTC. It specifies CASSPSPNYNYGYTF.

The chain recombines TRBV12-3 or TRBV12-4 with TRBJ1-1, with 7 bases fitting TRBD1. CDR3 length: 14 amino acids. V was clipped by 5 bases and J by 5 bases; unmatched bases: 8. This chain's CDR3 is CASSPDRARTEAFF. The CDR3 DNA follows: TGTGCCAGCAGTCCCGACAGGGCGAGGACTGAAGCTTTCTTT.

This clonotype has more than one count but fewer than ten. The rearrangement joins TRBV7-9 to TRBJ2-1, with no clear D. The CDR3 extends over 14 amino acids. The ends were cut back, 1 base at V and 8 bases at J, with 12 bases in the middle. CDR1 SEHNR and CDR2 FQNEAQ come from the germline V gene (reference sequence). The CDR3 DNA follows: TGTGCCAGCAGCTTAGTGTCCTCGGCAGATGAGCAGTTCTTC. Translated: CASSLVSSADEQFF.

This chain links TRBV7-9 with TRBJ2-7, with 9 bases that match TRBD1. Germline loops: CDR1 SEHNR, CDR2 FQNEAQ (reference sequence). This CDR3 has 15 amino acids. The V and J ends lost 5 bases and 2 bases, in that order; junction bases with no gene match: 7. This CDR3 is CASSRAGQGTYEQYF. CDR3 in DNA: TGTGCCAGCAGCCGAGCGGGACAGGGCACCTACGAGCAGTACTTC.

This clonotype has a handful of counts. This chain links TRBV3-1 with TRBJ1-4; D is unclear. The CDR3 spans 14 residues. Per the germline V gene, CDR1 is LGHDT and CDR2 is YNNKEL (reference sequence). Trimming shortened V by 1 base and J by 6 bases, and 9 bases separated the two germline ends. DNA of the CDR3: TGTGCCAGCAGCCAAGTGGCCGAACATGAAAAACTGTTTTTT. It is translated as CASSQVAEHEKLFF.

The chain employs TRBV12-3 or TRBV12-4 and TRBJ1-1, with 8 bases that match TRBD1. This CDR3 has 15 amino acids. V lost 1 base to trimming and J lost 1 base; unmatched junction nucleotides: 2. DNA of the CDR3: TGTGCCAGCAGTTTAGACAGGGGGGGGAACACTGAAGCTTTCTTT. Its translation: CASSLDRGGNTEAFF.

This clonotype showed up just a few times. The V call is TRBV30, the J call TRBJ2-7; D is perhaps TRBD1 (7 bases). The germline gives CDR1 GTSNPN, CDR2 SVGIG (reference sequence). The CDR3 sequence is 14 residues long. The germline V and J ends were trimmed by 6 bases and 6 bases, with 21 bases remaining between them. CDR3 sequence: CACPRGDSASEQYF. The CDR3 DNA reads TGTGCCTGTCCCAGGGGGGACAGCGCATCCGAGCAGTACTTC.

The chain employs TRBV20-1 and TRBJ2-5; tentatively, D is TRBD2 (5 bases). Germline V lookup: CDR1 DFQATT, CDR2 SNEGSKA (reference sequence). This CDR3 is 13 amino acids long. Trimming left V 4 bases short and J 11 bases short, with 20 bases between. CDR3 DNA: TGCAGTGCTAATCCGGGGTCGGACCTCTCGCAGTACTTC. It codes for CSANPGSDLSQYF.